What follows is one TCR beta chain and its context. Libraries were prepared by immunoSEQ multiplex PCR; TCRdb keeps only in-frame clonotypes and omits some of them. The sample shows roughly 420,000 clones, around 89% of them seen only once. These data belong to a study of Ad26.COV2.S vaccination and SARS-CoV-2 variants. The CDR3 runs to 13 residues. Germline V lookup: CDR1 SQVTM, CDR2 ANQGSEA. The V end lost 5 bases, the J end lost 5 bases, and 14 bases lay between the germline ends. Documented treatment: about 20 received Ad26.COV2.S at low or high dose, single or two shots; about five received placebo; per-sample allocation not given. Sampling happened 63 days after the first vaccine or placebo injection. Adults aged 18-55 years in Boston included the donor.

This receptor was identified in a person aged 18 to 65 who received the Ad26.COV2.S COVID-19 vaccine or a placebo. The chain combines TRBV29-1 with TRBJ2-3; possible D gene TRBD2, 6 bases. This specimen consisted of peripheral blood, obtained in a trial of Ad26.COV2.S vaccine versus placebo. CDR3: CSVRDSGGDTQYF. The DNA of the CDR3 is TGCAGCGTTCGGGACTCCGGGGGAGATACGCAGTATTTT.